Shown below are 24 T cell receptor beta chains from a single sample sequenced in a study of PD-1 blockade in mismatch repair-deficient tumors. Noted time point: approximately 10-day in vitro stimulation with candidate neoantigen peptide 4. For these TCRs, the target antigens are not known. Clones were sequenced by immunoSEQ multiplex PCR, and TCRdb holds only the in-frame ones, with some missing. This table holds approximately 13,000 clones, around four fifths found once. The sample consisted of cells cultured in vitro, taken from a patient treated with pembrolizumab. These receptors were obtained from an adult with mismatch repair-deficient cancer.

The chain has TRBV21-1 and TRBJ2-5; the DNA was not compared with TRBD2, the D call given in the table. TRBV21-1 is marked as a pseudogene. The CDR3 spans 15 residues. The CDR3 spells CASSPGGAWGETQYF. In DNA, the CDR3 is TGTGCCAGCAGCCCAGGAGGGGCCTGGGGGGAGACCCAGTACTTC.

The J gene is TRBJ2-7, the V gene TRBV5-4; TRBD2 is a possible D gene (6 bases). Germline V gives CDR1 SGHNT, CDR2 YYREEE (reference sequence). The length of the CDR3 is 15 residues. Trimming removed 4 bases at V and 1 base at J, with 15 bases between. The CDR3 DNA reads TGTGCCAGCAGCCCGTCCGGGAGAGGTTCCTACGAGCAGTACTTC. Amino acid sequence: CASSPSGRGSYEQYF. Drawing the rest from reference TRBV5-4 and TRBJ2-7, the complete variable domain is ETGVTQSPTHLIKTRGQQVTLRCSSQSGHNTVSWYQQALGQGPQFIFQYYREEENGRGNFPPRFSGLQFPNYSSELNVNALELDDSALYLCASSPSGRGSYEQYFGPGTRLTVT.

This clone was detected only once. The gene calls are TRBV27 and TRBJ2-1, with a tentative D call TRBD2 (5 bases). CDR3 length equals 13 residues. Trimming removed 11 bases from V and 4 bases from J, with 15 bases in between. Germline V gene data show CDR1 as MNHEY and CDR2 as SMNVEV (reference sequence). Written as DNA, the CDR3 is TGTGCCCACGACTATAAGCGTTACAATGAGCAGTTCTTC. It codes for CAHDYKRYNEQFF.

The rearrangement links TRBV5-1 to TRBJ2-6; no definite D call. Germline lookup yields CDR1 SGHRS and CDR2 YFSETQ. There are 21 residues in the CDR3. Trimming removed 0 bases at V and 1 base at J, with 23 bases between. CDR3: CASSLEVRPHPQRSGANVLTF. CDR3 DNA: TGCGCCAGCAGCTTGGAGGTCCGGCCACATCCACAAAGATCTGGGGCCAACGTCCTGACTTTC. The full variable domain, rest sourced from reference TRBV5-1 and TRBJ2-6, is KAGVTQTPRYLIKTRGQQVTLSCSPISGHRSVSWYQQTPGQGLQFLFEYFSETQRNKGNFPGRFSGRQFSNSRSEMNVSTLELGDSALYLCASSLEVRPHPQRSGANVLTFGAGSRLTVL.

This clone was counted only a few times. The CDR3 is CASSDLGTGGYEQYF. CDR3 DNA: TGTGCCAGCAGTGATCTGGGGACAGGGGGCTACGAGCAGTACTTC. The genes are TRBV2 and TRBJ2-7, with 11 nucleotides matching TRBD1. Germline V gene lookup returns CDR1 SNHLY and CDR2 FYNNEI. The CDR3 spans 15 residues. V lost 3 bases to trimming and J lost 3 bases; unmatched junction nucleotides: 4.

The CDR3 DNA reads TGTGCTAGTGGTTTGATTAGCGGGAGGGCAGATACGCAGTATTTT. Protein sequence: CASGLISGRADTQYF. This chain uses TRBV12-5 with TRBJ2-3; TRBD2 matches 11 bases. Germline assignment: CDR1 LGHNT and CDR2 FRNRAP. J was trimmed by 4 bases and V by 2 bases; bases with no gene match: 2. The CDR3 sequence is 15 residues long.

This sequence joins TRBV27 and TRBJ2-1; a possible D gene is TRBD2 (5 bases). The V end was cut by 6 bases, the J end by 4 bases, with 13 bases between. The CDR3 sequence is 14 residues long. Per germline, CDR1 MNHEY and CDR2 SMNVEV (reference sequence). The DNA of the CDR3 is TGTGCCAGCAGCCTTAGTCGAGGGTACAATGAGCAGTTCTTC. It encodes CASSLSRGYNEQFF.

The V and J genes are TRBV4-2 and TRBJ2-1; TRBD1 might be the D (5 bases). The CDR3 covers 17 residues. Between the trimmed V and J ends, which lost 1 base and 5 bases, there was a span of 18 bases. CDR1 and CDR2 from the germline V gene are LGHNA and YNFKEQ. Written as DNA, the CDR3 is TGTGCCAGCAGCCAAGTTTGGGGCGAGACTTCCAACAATGAGCAGTTCTTC. The encoded protein is CASSQVWGETSNNEQFF.

The V call is TRBV7-6, the J call TRBJ1-3; D not resolved. V lost 1 base and J lost 4, with 11 bases in between. CDR1 is SGHVS and CDR2 is FNYEAQ in the germline V gene. The CDR3 totals 15 residues. CDR3 in amino acids: CASSLGYGKGNTIYF. In DNA, the CDR3 is TGTGCCAGCAGCTTAGGTTACGGGAAAGGAAACACCATATATTTT.

The V call is TRBV9, the J call TRBJ2-5, with D perhaps given as TRBD1 or TRBD2 (6 bases each). Deletions cut 2 bases from V and 4 bases from J, with 15 bases between. The germline V gene encodes CDR1 SGDLS and CDR2 YYNGEE. The CDR3 is 15 amino acids. CDR3 amino acids: CASSVGGRQLETQYF. The CDR3 bases are TGTGCCAGCAGCGTGGGGGGCCGACAGTTAGAGACCCAGTACTTC.

A single count supports this clone. This chain joins TRBV6-5 and TRBJ1-4; D remains unclear. Germline CDR1 reads MNHEY; CDR2 reads SVGAGI. V was pared by 6 bases and J by 10 bases, with 12 bases between. The CDR3 has 12 amino acids. The CDR3 protein is CASSRQEGKLFF. Written as DNA, the CDR3 is TGTGCCAGCAGCAGACAAGAGGGAAAACTGTTTTTT.

This chain uses TRBV7-2 with TRBJ2-3, with no clear D. Between the trimmed V and J ends, which lost 1 base and 2 bases, there was a span of 16 bases. CDR3 length equals 17 residues. Germline CDR1 is SGHTA and CDR2 is FQGNSA. CDR3 loop: CASSLVTWSEITDTQYF. In nucleotides, the CDR3 is TGTGCCAGCAGCTTAGTAACCTGGTCGGAAATCACAGATACGCAGTATTTT.

This sequence joins TRBV2 and TRBJ1-1; D is perhaps TRBD1 (6 bases). V lost 6 bases, J lost 0 bases, and 8 bases lay in between. Germline-derived CDR1 and CDR2 are SNHLY and FYNNEI. This CDR3 contains 13 residues. The CDR3 DNA is TGTGCCAGCAGCCGGACAGTGAACACTGAAGCTTTCTTT. It codes for CASSRTVNTEAFF.

The rearrangement joins TRBV11-2 to TRBJ2-1, with 9 bases lining up with TRBD2. The J segment lost 3 bases and the V segment lost 4 bases, leaving 4 bases of the junction unmatched. Germline CDR1 SGHAT, CDR2 FQNNGV. The CDR3 consists of 15 residues. The CDR3 DNA is TGTGCCAGCAGCTATAGCGGGGGCAACTACAATGAGCAGTTCTTC. Protein sequence: CASSYSGGNYNEQFF.

The count of this clone is one. V gene TRBV11-2 combines with J gene TRBJ1-2; D ambiguous. V gave up 7 bases and J gave up 1 base, with 10 bases separating them. This CDR3 spans 13 amino acids. Germline-derived CDR1 and CDR2 are SGHAT and FQNNGV. The CDR3: CASTRRDNYGYTF. The CDR3 region has the DNA TGTGCCAGCACCCGGCGGGATAACTATGGCTACACCTTC. Combining the CDR3 with reference TRBV11-2 and TRBJ1-2 gives the whole variable domain EAGVAQSPRYKIIEKRQSVAFWCNPISGHATLYWYQQILGQGPKLLIQFQNNGVVDDSQLPKDRFSAERLKGVDSTLKIQPAKLEDSAVYLCASTRRDNYGYTFGSGTRLTVV.

The chain couples TRBV5-8 to TRBJ2-7; D possibly corresponds to TRBD1 (6 bases). Trimming removed 3 bases at V and 2 bases at J, with 15 bases between. The CDR3 has 15 amino acids. The germline CDR1 and CDR2 sequences are SGHTS and YDEGEE. Here the CDR3 DNA reads TGTGCCAGCAGCTCGACCGGGACATCAACCTACGAGCAGTACTTC. Amino acids: CASSSTGTSTYEQYF.

The rearrangement uses TRBV27 and TRBJ2-2; no clear D. The CDR3 totals 12 residues. Germline values: CDR1 MNHEY, CDR2 SMNVEV (reference sequence). The ends were cut back, 7 bases at V and 7 bases at J, with 10 bases in the middle. The CDR3 loop reads CASKENIGELFF. The CDR3 bases are TGTGCCAGCAAGGAAAATATCGGGGAGCTGTTTTTT.

The chain links TRBV7-9 to TRBJ2-5; 7 positions match TRBD2. The junction had 8 bases not matched to a gene; V was cut back by 0 bases and J by 4 bases. Germline-derived CDR1 and CDR2 are SEHNR and FQNEAQ (reference sequence). The CDR3 is 16 residues long. The CDR3 reads CASSLAQGLVVETQYF. CDR3 in DNA: TGTGCCAGCAGCTTAGCGCAAGGACTAGTGGTAGAGACCCAGTACTTC.

The chain recombines TRBV7-9 with TRBJ2-5, with 7 bases lining up with TRBD1. The assigned J gene may be wrong: the sequence end matches TRBJ2-7 better. This CDR3 is built from 12 residues. The V gene's germline CDR1 is SEHNR and CDR2 FQNEAQ (reference sequence). CDR3 loop: CASRDRLYEQYF. The CDR3, as DNA: TGTGCCAGCAGGGACAGGCTCTACGAGCAGTACTTC.

This clone was recorded only once. The V gene is TRBV5-6, the J gene TRBJ2-2; no clear D. The V end lost 5 bases, the J end lost 6 bases, and 14 bases lay between the germline ends. Germline CDR1 and CDR2: SGHDT and YYEEEE. The CDR3 spans 14 residues. CDR3 amino acids: CASSTLTGAGELFF. The CDR3 DNA reads TGTGCCAGCAGTACCCTCACTGGCGCCGGGGAGCTGTTTTTT.

In this sample, this clone turned up once. The rearrangement joins TRBV15 to TRBJ1-2, with D perhaps TRBD1 (6 bases). The germline V gene has CDR1 LNHNV and CDR2 YYDKDF (reference sequence). Trimming took off 5 bases at V and 7 bases at J, with 14 bases between the two ends. The CDR3 contains 13 residues. In nucleotides, the CDR3 is TGTGCCACCAGCGAGGGGAGAGGGGGTGGCTACACCTTC. Its protein is CATSEGRGGGYTF. The complete variable domain, with remaining parts taken from reference TRBV15 and TRBJ1-2, reads DAMVIQNPRYQVTQFGKPVTLSCSQTLNHNVMYWYQQKSSQAPKLLFHYYDKDFNNEADTPDNFQSRRPNTSFCFLDIRSPGLGDTAMYLCATSEGRGGGYTFGSGTRLTVV.

The chain has TRBV18 and TRBJ2-3, with no clear D. Trimming took off 2 bases at V and 4 bases at J, with 4 bases between the two ends. Germline-derived CDR1 and CDR2 are KGHSH and LQKENI. This CDR3 spans 12 amino acids. As DNA, the CDR3 is TGTGCCAGCTCACCAGGATCAGATACGCAGTATTTT. Amino acids: CASSPGSDTQYF.

The V and J genes are TRBV28 and TRBJ1-5; no reliable D call. Germline-derived CDR1 and CDR2 are MDHEN and SYDVKM. The CDR3 runs 11 residues. Trimming took off 7 bases at V and 4 bases at J, with 5 bases between the two ends. CDR3 region: CASNGNQPQHF. The CDR3 coding sequence is TGTGCCAGCAATGGGAATCAGCCCCAGCATTTT.

The chain joins TRBV13 to TRBJ1-2; 7 bases are a match to TRBD1. Trimming at V came to 1 base and at J to 3 bases, leaving 5 bases not matched to a gene. This CDR3 comprises 15 residues. Germline CDR1 reads PRHDT; CDR2 reads FYEKMQ (reference sequence). The CDR3 protein is CASSLADRVHYGYTF. CDR3 nucleotides: TGTGCCAGCAGCTTAGCCGACAGGGTGCACTATGGCTACACCTTC.